This T cell receptor beta chain was profiled in a study of T cell responses to AZD1222 COVID-19 vaccine. The data were produced by immunoSEQ multiplex PCR, yet TCRdb's version contains in-frame clones alone and is incomplete. The sample has some 200,000 clones, just over 90% seen once. Study outcomes and limitations: With two AZD1222 doses given, Spike-specific TCR breadth and depth both rose. Distributed over spike, vaccine-associated CD4 TCRs predominated at 160-218 and 743-854.

For this clone: Its specificity is not known.

There are 13 residues in the CDR3. The V and J ends lost 2 bases and 2 bases respectively, with 5 bases between them. Germline CDR1 SGHKS, CDR2 YYEKEE (reference sequence). The sequences come from peripheral blood, collected on day 0 of AZD1222 vaccination. The gene calls are TRBV5-5 and TRBJ2-1; no reliable D call. This clonotype originated in an adult in good health. CDR3 protein: CASSLGPYNEQFF. The CDR3 coding sequence is TGTGCCAGCAGCTTAGGGCCCTACAATGAGCAGTTCTTC.